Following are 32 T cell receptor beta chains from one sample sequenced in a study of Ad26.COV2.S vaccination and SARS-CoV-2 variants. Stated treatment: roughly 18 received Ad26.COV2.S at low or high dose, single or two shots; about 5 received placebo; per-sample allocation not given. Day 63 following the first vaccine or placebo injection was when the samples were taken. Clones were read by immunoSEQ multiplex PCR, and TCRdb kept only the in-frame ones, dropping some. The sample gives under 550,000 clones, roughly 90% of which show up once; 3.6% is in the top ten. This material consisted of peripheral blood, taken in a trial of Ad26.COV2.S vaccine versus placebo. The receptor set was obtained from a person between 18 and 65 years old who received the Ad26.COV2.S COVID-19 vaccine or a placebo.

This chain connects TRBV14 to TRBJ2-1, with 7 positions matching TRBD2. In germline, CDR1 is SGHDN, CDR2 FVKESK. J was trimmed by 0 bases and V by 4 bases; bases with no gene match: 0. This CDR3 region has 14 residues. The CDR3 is CASSRGSSYNEQFF. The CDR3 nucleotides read TGTGCCAGCAGCCGCGGGAGCTCCTACAATGAGCAGTTCTTC.

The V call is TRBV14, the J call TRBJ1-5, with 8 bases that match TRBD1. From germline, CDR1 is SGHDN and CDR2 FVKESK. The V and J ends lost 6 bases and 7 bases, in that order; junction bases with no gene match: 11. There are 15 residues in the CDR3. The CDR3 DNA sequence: TGTGCCAGCAGGGTCAGGGGGCAATGTTGGCAGCCCCAGCATTTT. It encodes CASRVRGQCWQPQHF.

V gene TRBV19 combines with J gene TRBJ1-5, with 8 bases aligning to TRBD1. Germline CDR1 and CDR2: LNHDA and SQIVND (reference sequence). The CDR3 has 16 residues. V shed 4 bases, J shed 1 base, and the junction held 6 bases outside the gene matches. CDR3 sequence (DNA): TGTGCCAGTAGTAAAAGGACAGGGACAAGCAATCAGCCCCAGCATTTT. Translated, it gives CASSKRTGTSNQPQHF.

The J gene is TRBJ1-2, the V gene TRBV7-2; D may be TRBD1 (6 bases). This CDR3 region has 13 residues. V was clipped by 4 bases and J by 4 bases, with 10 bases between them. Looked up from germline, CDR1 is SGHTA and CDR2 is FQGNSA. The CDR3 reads CASSSGDSYGYTF. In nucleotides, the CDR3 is TGTGCCAGCAGCTCAGGGGATAGCTATGGCTACACCTTC.

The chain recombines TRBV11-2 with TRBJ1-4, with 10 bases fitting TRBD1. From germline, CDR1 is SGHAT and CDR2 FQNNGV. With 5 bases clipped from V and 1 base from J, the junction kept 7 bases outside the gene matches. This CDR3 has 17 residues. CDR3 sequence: CASSRTGGVGTNEKLFF. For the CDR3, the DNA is TGTGCCAGCAGCCGGACAGGGGGGGTTGGAACTAATGAAAAACTGTTTTTT.

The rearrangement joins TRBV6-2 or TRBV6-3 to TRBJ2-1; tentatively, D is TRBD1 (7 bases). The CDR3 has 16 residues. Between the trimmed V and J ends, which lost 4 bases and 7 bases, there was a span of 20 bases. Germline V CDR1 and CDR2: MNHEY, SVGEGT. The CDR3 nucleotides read TGTGCCAGCAGTTCAGGGGGGCGCCTAACGGCGAATGAGCAGTTCTTC. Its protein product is CASSSGGRLTANEQFF.

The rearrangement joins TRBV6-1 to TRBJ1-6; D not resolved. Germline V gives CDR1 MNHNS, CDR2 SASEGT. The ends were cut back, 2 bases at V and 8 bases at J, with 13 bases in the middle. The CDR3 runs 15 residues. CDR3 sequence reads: CASSELIGWYSPLHF. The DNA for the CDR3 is TGTGCCAGCAGTGAATTAATCGGATGGTATTCACCCCTCCACTTT.

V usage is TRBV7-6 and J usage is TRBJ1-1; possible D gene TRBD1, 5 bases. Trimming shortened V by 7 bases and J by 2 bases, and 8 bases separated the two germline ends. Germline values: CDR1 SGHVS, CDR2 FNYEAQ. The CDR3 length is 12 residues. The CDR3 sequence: CASTGANTEAFF. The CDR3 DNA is TGTGCCAGCACTGGGGCTAACACTGAAGCTTTCTTT.

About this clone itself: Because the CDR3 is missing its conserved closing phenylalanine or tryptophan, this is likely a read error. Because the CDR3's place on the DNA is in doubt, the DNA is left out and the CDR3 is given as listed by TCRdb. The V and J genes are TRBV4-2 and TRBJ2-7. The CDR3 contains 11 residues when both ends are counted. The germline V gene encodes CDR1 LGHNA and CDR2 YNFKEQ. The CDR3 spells CASSLQGTEAR.

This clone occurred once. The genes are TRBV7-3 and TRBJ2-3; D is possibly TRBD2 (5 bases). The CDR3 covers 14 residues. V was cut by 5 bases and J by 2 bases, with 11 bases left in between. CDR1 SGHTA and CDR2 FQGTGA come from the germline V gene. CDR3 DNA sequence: TGTGCCAGCAGCCCCGGGATTACCACAGATACGCAGTATTTT. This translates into CASSPGITTDTQYF.

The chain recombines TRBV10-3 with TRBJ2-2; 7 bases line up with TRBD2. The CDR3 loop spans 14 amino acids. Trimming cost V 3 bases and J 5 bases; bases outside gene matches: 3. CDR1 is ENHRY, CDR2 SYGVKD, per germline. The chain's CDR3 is CAISDREGTGELFF. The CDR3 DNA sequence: TGTGCCATCAGTGACAGGGAGGGTACCGGGGAGCTGTTTTTT.

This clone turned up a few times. The CDR3 sequence: CASSLGGRAGELFF. CDR3 bases: TGTGCCAGTAGTCTAGGGGGCCGGGCCGGGGAGCTGTTTTTT. The chain carries TRBV19 and TRBJ2-2; 7 nucleotides match TRBD1. This CDR3 is built from 14 residues. The J segment lost 6 bases and the V segment lost 5 bases, leaving 6 bases of the junction unmatched. The V gene's germline CDR1 is LNHDA and CDR2 SQIVND (reference sequence).

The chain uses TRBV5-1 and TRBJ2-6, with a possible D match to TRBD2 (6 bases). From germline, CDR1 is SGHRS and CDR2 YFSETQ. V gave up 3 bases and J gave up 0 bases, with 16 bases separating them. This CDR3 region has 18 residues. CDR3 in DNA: TGCGCCAGCAGCTCCCTGTCCCGGGGGACCTCTGGGGCCAACGTCCTGACTTTC. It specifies CASSSLSRGTSGANVLTF.

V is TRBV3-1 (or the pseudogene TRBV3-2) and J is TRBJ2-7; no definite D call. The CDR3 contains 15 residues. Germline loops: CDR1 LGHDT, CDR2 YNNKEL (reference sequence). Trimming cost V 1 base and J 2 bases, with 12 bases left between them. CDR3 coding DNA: TGTGCCAGCAGCCAAGGTCGACGGAATACCTACGAGCAGTACTTC. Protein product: CASSQGRRNTYEQYF.

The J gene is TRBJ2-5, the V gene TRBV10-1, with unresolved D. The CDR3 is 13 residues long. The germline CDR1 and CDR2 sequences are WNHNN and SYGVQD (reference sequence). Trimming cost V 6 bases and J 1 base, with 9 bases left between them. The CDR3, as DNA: TGCGCCAGCAGCTCAGGAGTCCAAGAGACCCAGTACTTC. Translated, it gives CASSSGVQETQYF.

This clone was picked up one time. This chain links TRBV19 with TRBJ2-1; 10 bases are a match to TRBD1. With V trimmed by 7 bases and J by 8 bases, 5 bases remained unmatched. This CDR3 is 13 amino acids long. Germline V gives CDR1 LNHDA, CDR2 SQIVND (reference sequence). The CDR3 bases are TGTGCCAGTAACGGACAGGGGGATCATGAGCAGTTCTTC. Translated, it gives CASNGQGDHEQFF. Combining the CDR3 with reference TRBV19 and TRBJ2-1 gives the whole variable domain DGGITQSPKYLFRKEGQNVTLSCEQNLNHDAMYWYRQDPGQGLRLIYYSQIVNDFQKGDIAEGYSVSREKKESFPLTVTSAQKNPTAFYLCASNGQGDHEQFFGPGTRLTVL.

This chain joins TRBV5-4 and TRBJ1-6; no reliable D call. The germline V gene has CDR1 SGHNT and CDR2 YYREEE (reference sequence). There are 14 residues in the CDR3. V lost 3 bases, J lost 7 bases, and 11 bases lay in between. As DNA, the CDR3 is TGTGCCAGCAGCTCTAATACAAACAATTCACCCCTCCACTTT. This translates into CASSSNTNNSPLHF.

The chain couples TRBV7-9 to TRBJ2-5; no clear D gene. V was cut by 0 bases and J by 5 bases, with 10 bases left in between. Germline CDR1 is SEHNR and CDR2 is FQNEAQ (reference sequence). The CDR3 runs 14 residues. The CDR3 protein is CASSLAGRAETQYF. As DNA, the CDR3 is TGTGCCAGCAGCTTAGCCGGACGGGCTGAGACCCAGTACTTC.

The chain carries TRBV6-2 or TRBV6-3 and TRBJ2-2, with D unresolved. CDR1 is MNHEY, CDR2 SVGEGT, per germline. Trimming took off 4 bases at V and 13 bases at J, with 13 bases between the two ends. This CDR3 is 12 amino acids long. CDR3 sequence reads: CASSFGLVWLFF. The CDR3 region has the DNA TGTGCCAGCAGTTTCGGCCTGGTATGGCTGTTTTTT.

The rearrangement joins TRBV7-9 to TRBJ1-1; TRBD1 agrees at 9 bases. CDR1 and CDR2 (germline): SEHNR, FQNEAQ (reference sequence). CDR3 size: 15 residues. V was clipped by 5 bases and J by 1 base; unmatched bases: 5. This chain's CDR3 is CASSKGDRANTEAFF. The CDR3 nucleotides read TGTGCCAGCAGCAAAGGGGACAGGGCGAACACTGAAGCTTTCTTT.

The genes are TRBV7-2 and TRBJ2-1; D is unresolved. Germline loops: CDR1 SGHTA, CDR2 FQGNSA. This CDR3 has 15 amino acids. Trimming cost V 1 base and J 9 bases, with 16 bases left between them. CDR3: CASSLEMARSVEQFF. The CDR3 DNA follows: TGTGCCAGCAGCTTAGAGATGGCGCGTTCGGTTGAGCAGTTCTTC.

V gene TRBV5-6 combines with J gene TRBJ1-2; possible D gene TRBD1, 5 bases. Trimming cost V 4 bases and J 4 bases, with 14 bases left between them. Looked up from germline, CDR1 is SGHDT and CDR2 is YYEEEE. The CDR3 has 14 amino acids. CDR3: CASSPAGGTYGYTF. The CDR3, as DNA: TGTGCCAGCAGCCCGGCTGGGGGGACCTATGGCTACACCTTC.

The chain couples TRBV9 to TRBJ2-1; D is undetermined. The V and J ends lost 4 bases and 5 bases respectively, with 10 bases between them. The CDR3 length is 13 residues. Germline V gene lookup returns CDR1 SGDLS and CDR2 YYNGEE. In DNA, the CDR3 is TGTGCCAGCAGCCTACCCGCCGACAATGAGCAGTTCTTC. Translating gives CASSLPADNEQFF.

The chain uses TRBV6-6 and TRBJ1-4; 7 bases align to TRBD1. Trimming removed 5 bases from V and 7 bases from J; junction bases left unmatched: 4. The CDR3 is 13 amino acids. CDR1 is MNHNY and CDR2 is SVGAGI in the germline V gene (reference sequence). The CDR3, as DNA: TGTGCCAGCAGTATAGGGACAGTTGAAAAACTGTTTTTT. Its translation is CASSIGTVEKLFF.

This CDR3 is CASSQTLGGGTANTGELFF. The CDR3 DNA reads TGCGCCAGCAGCCAAACCCTTGGGGGGGGGACTGCGAACACCGGGGAGCTGTTTTTT. V usage is TRBV4-1 and J usage is TRBJ2-2; 7 bases are a match to TRBD2. This CDR3 region has 19 residues. V lost 2 bases, J lost 0 bases, and 12 bases stayed unmatched. Per germline, CDR1 MGHRA and CDR2 YSYEKL.

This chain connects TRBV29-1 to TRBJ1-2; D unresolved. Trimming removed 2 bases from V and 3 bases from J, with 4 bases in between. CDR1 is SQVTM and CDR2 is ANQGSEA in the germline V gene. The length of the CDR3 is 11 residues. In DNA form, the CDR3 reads TGCAGCGTTGAATTTGACTATGGCTACACCTTC. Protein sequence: CSVEFDYGYTF.

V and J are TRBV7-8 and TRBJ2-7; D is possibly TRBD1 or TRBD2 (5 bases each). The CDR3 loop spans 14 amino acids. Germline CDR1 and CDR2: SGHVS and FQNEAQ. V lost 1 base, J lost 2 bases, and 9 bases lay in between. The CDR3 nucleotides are TGTGCCAGCAGCTTAGGTACGGGGCCCTACGAGCAGTACTTC. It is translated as CASSLGTGPYEQYF.

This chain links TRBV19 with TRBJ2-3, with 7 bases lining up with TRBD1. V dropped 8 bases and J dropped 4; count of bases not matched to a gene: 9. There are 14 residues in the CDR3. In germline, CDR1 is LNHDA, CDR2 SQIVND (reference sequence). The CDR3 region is CASATGVGADTQYF. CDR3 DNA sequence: TGTGCCAGTGCCACAGGGGTTGGCGCAGATACGCAGTATTTT.

CDR3 sequence reads: CASSLGVDNSPLHF. DNA for the CDR3: TGTGCCAGCAGTTTGGGGGTGGACAATTCACCCCTCCACTTT. The chain has TRBV28 and TRBJ1-6, with D possibly matching TRBD1 (5 bases). The CDR3 spans 14 residues. The V gene lost 3 bases and the J gene lost 7 bases, with 10 bases spanning the gap. The germline V gene has CDR1 MDHEN and CDR2 SYDVKM.

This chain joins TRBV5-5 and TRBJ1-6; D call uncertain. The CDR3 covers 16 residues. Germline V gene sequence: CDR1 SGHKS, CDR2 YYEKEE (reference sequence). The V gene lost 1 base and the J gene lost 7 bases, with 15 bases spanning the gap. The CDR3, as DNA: TGTGCCAGCAGCTTGAACGCGGGATCAGAGAATTCACCCCTCCACTTT. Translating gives CASSLNAGSENSPLHF.

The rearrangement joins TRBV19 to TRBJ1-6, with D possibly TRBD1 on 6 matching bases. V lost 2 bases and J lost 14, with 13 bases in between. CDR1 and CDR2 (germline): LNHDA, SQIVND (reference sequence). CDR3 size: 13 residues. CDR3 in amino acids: CASSISRGGSLHF. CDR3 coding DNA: TGTGCCAGTAGTATAAGCAGAGGGGGTTCCCTCCACTTT.

This CDR3 is CASSPSGGDRYTF. The DNA of the CDR3 is TGTGCCAGCAGTCCATCGGGGGGCGATCGCTACACCTTC. The chain links TRBV11-2 to TRBJ1-2, with D maybe TRBD1 (6 bases). V lost 6 bases and J lost 9, with 17 bases in between. Germline CDR1 is SGHAT and CDR2 is FQNNGV. The CDR3 totals 13 residues.